This is a list of T cell receptor beta chains from one sample in a study of shared clonotypes between healthy human individuals. Profiled with immunoSEQ multiplex PCR; TCRdb holds only in-frame clones, not every one. The table lists around 440,000 clones, approximately 80% of them singletons. Sequencing input: PBMCs. Every receptor here comes from a woman aged 40 to 50 in good health. Some clones in this sample may be carry-over from other donors' samples. The CDR3 runs from the conserved cysteine through the conserved F or W. Fields, in order: D gene, V gene, J gene, clone size, CDR3 protein, CDR3 DNA. The D gene is left open where the match is weak. Some rows mark clone size as missing; the rest say once, few, many or name a class of expanded clone.

d_call: NA; v_call: TRBV19; j_call: TRBJ1-3; clone_size: NA; cdr3_aa: CASSRQPLSGNTIYF; cdr3_nt: TGTGCCAGTAGTAGACAGCCGCTCTCTGGAAACACCATATATTTT
d_call: NA; v_call: TRBV10-3; j_call: TRBJ1-3; clone_size: once; cdr3_aa: CAISESGPSGGNTIYF; cdr3_nt: TGTGCCATCAGTGAGTCGGGACCATCGGGAGGAAACACCATATATTTT
d_call: NA; v_call: TRBV19; j_call: TRBJ2-5; clone_size: NA; cdr3_aa: CASSQTLAGETRYF; cdr3_nt: TGTGCCAGTAGCCAGACTCTGGCCGGGGAGACCCGGTACTTC
d_call: TRBD1; v_call: TRBV6-6; j_call: TRBJ2-2; clone_size: NA; cdr3_aa: CASTRTGDTGELFF; cdr3_nt: TGTGCCAGCACCCGGACAGGGGACACCGGGGAGCTGTTTTTT
d_call: NA; v_call: TRBV6-5; j_call: TRBJ2-7; clone_size: few; cdr3_aa: CASSFGLEGYEQYF; cdr3_nt: TGTGCCAGCAGTTTTGGGCTAGAGGGCTACGAGCAGTACTTC
d_call: NA; v_call: TRBV19; j_call: TRBJ1-5; clone_size: NA; cdr3_aa: CASSKGQVSNQPQHF; cdr3_nt: TGTGCCAGTAGCAAGGGACAAGTTAGCAATCAGCCCCAGCATTTT
d_call: NA; v_call: TRBV6-5; j_call: TRBJ2-7; clone_size: NA; cdr3_aa: CASRQTVPYEQYF; cdr3_nt: TGTGCCAGCAGACAGACGGTGCCCTACGAGCAGTACTTC
d_call: NA; v_call: TRBV11-2; j_call: TRBJ1-2; clone_size: NA; cdr3_aa: CASSLEGDGYTF; cdr3_nt: TGTGCCAGCAGCTTAGAAGGGGATGGCTACACCTTC
d_call: TRBD2; v_call: TRBV9; j_call: TRBJ2-1; clone_size: once; cdr3_aa: CASSVRGLAGVYEQFF; cdr3_nt: TGTGCCAGCAGCGTAAGGGGTCTAGCGGGAGTATATGAGCAGTTCTTC
d_call: TRBD1; v_call: TRBV25-1; j_call: TRBJ1-2; clone_size: NA; cdr3_aa: CASSGWTGMGYGYTF; cdr3_nt: TGTGCCAGCAGTGGGTGGACAGGGATGGGCTATGGCTACACCTTC
d_call: NA; v_call: TRBV6-5; j_call: TRBJ2-7; clone_size: NA; cdr3_aa: CASRDSLYEQYF; cdr3_nt: TGTGCCAGCAGGGACAGCTTATACGAGCAGTACTTC
d_call: TRBD1; v_call: TRBV11-2; j_call: TRBJ2-7; clone_size: NA; cdr3_aa: CAGGRGPDEQYF; cdr3_nt: TGTGCAGGGGGCAGGGGACCTGACGAGCAGTACTTC
d_call: NA; v_call: TRBV27; j_call: TRBJ2-2; clone_size: NA; cdr3_aa: CASSLRRGAGELFF; cdr3_nt: TGTGCCAGCAGTTTAAGGAGGGGGGCCGGGGAGCTGTTTTTT
d_call: TRBD1; v_call: TRBV7-9; j_call: TRBJ1-5; clone_size: once; cdr3_aa: CASSQDSRQGYQPQHF; cdr3_nt: TGCGCCAGCAGCCAAGATTCGAGACAGGGTTATCAGCCCCAGCATTTT
d_call: NA; v_call: TRBV19; j_call: TRBJ1-4; clone_size: NA; cdr3_aa: CASSTQGVTNEKLFF; cdr3_nt: TGTGCCAGTAGTACTCAGGGTGTCACTAATGAAAAACTGTTTTTT
d_call: TRBD1; v_call: TRBV9; j_call: TRBJ1-2; clone_size: NA; cdr3_aa: CASSEGQGANYGYTF; cdr3_nt: TGTGCCAGCAGCGAAGGACAGGGGGCCAACTATGGCTACACCTTC
d_call: NA; v_call: TRBV27; j_call: TRBJ1-2; clone_size: NA; cdr3_aa: CASTLRSGHNGYTF; cdr3_nt: TGTGCCAGCACCCTCCGGTCGGGTCACAATGGCTACACCTTC
d_call: NA; v_call: TRBV5-1; j_call: TRBJ1-4; clone_size: NA; cdr3_aa: CASSLAGGPNEKLFF; cdr3_nt: TGCGCCAGCAGCTTGGCGGGGGGACCTAATGAAAAACTGTTTTTT
d_call: NA; v_call: TRBV29-1; j_call: TRBJ1-2; clone_size: NA; cdr3_aa: CSVYGYTF; cdr3_nt: TGCAGCGTTTATGGCTACACCTTC
d_call: TRBD2; v_call: TRBV11-2; j_call: TRBJ2-5; clone_size: NA; cdr3_aa: CASSPRLAGGMEETQYF; cdr3_nt: TGTGCCAGCAGCCCGCGACTAGCGGGAGGGATGGAAGAGACCCAGTACTTC
d_call: NA; v_call: TRBV9; j_call: TRBJ1-4; clone_size: NA; cdr3_aa: CASSVEGGRTNEKLFF; cdr3_nt: TGTGCCAGCAGCGTAGAGGGAGGACGCACTAATGAAAAACTGTTTTTT
d_call: TRBD2; v_call: TRBV5-1; j_call: TRBJ2-3; clone_size: few; cdr3_aa: CASSLLSGGRRADTQYF; cdr3_nt: TGCGCCAGCAGCTTGCTCTCGGGAGGGCGAAGAGCAGATACGCAGTATTTT
d_call: NA; v_call: TRBV30; j_call: TRBJ1-1; clone_size: once; cdr3_aa: CARSLGLNTEAFF; cdr3_nt: TGTGCCCGGAGTTTGGGGCTGAACACTGAAGCTTTCTTT
d_call: NA; v_call: TRBV4-1; j_call: TRBJ1-5; clone_size: NA; cdr3_aa: CASSQDRSGNQPQHF; cdr3_nt: TGCGCCAGCAGCCAAGATCGATCAGGGAACCAGCCCCAGCATTTT
d_call: TRBD2; v_call: TRBV19; j_call: TRBJ2-7; clone_size: few; cdr3_aa: CASSPQREGYEQYF; cdr3_nt: TGTGCCAGTAGTCCTCAGCGGGAGGGTTACGAGCAGTACTTC
d_call: NA; v_call: TRBV2; j_call: TRBJ2-3; clone_size: NA; cdr3_aa: CASTLKTDTQYF; cdr3_nt: TGTGCCAGCACCCTAAAGACAGATACGCAGTATTTT
d_call: TRBD1; v_call: TRBV28; j_call: TRBJ1-4; clone_size: NA; cdr3_aa: CASSRSGGRGEKLFF; cdr3_nt: TGTGCCAGCAGTAGATCAGGGGGCCGAGGTGAAAAACTGTTTTTT
d_call: TRBD2; v_call: TRBV30; j_call: TRBJ2-4; clone_size: many; cdr3_aa: CAWDSGIGAKNIQYF; cdr3_nt: TGTGCCTGGGATAGCGGGATTGGAGCCAAAAACATTCAGTACTTC
d_call: NA; v_call: TRBV29-1; j_call: TRBJ2-7; clone_size: many; cdr3_aa: CSVDRALSVDEQYF; cdr3_nt: TGCAGCGTTGACAGGGCTTTGAGCGTGGACGAGCAGTACTTC
d_call: NA; v_call: TRBV5-5; j_call: TRBJ2-3; clone_size: NA; cdr3_aa: CASSLAGPSTDTQYF; cdr3_nt: TGTGCCAGCAGCTTGGCTGGCCCGTCCACAGATACGCAGTATTTT
d_call: NA; v_call: TRBV7-2; j_call: TRBJ1-5; clone_size: NA; cdr3_aa: CASSSETAYSNQPQHF; cdr3_nt: TGTGCCAGCAGCTCCGAGACAGCTTATAGCAATCAGCCCCAGCATTTT